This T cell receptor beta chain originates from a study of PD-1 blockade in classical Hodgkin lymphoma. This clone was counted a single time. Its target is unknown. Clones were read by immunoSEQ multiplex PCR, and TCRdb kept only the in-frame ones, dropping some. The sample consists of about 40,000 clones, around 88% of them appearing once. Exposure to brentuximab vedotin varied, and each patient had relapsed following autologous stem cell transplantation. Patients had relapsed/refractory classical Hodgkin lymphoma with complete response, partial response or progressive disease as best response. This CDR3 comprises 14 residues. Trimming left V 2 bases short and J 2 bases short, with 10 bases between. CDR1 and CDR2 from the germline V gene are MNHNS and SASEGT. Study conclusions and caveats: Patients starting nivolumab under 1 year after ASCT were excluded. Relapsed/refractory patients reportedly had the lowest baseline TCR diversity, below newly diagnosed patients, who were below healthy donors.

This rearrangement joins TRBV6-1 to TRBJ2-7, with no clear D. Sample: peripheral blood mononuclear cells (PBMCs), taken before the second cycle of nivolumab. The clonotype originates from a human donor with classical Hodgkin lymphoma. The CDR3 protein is CASSEWADTYEQYF. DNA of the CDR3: TGTGCCAGCAGTGAATGGGCTGACACCTACGAGCAGTACTTC.